Given below is one T cell receptor beta chain in context. Its antigen is undetermined. The data originate from a study of cytomegalovirus exposure and HLA in healthy donors. Study conclusions and caveats: It was 164 TCR beta chains that were listed as cytomegalovirus-associated. A later analysis linked a missense DCLRE1C variant to TCR beta V- and J-gene trimming. In terms of immune exposure information, only CMV serostatus was available.

With 60 Vbeta and 13 Jbeta primers, the PCR was carried out. Assay: immunoSEQ multiplex PCR; the TCRdb copy retains only in-frame clones and omits some. This sample's table reports more than 95,000 clones. V gave up 2 bases and J gave up 6 bases; unmatched junction bases: 5. Germline values: CDR1 MNHEY, CDR2 SMNVEV (reference sequence). The CDR3 has 15 amino acids. The receptor comes from a man aged 35 to 55 in good health and CMV-seronegative. The sample taken for sequencing was PBMCs. The rearrangement links TRBV27 to TRBJ2-3; 10 bases agree with TRBD2. The CDR3 DNA is TGTGCCAGCAGTTTACTAGCGGGAGAGAAGGATACGCAGTATTTT. It codes for CASSLLAGEKDTQYF.